Below, 28 T cell receptor beta chains from the same sample are listed, as sequenced in a study of T cell repertoires in cytomegalovirus infection. TCRdb fed the reads into MiXCR, producing one record per CDR3 protein. The table includes 300,000 or so distinct CDR3 sequences, around 10% detected once. Sequencing was carried out using PBMCs. The receptors stem from a human donor in good health (CMV status not recorded). Some clones in this sample may be carry-over from other donors' samples.

This rearrangement joins TRBV18 to TRBJ1-2; 7 bases fit TRBD1. This CDR3 spans 14 amino acids. Looked up from germline, CDR1 is KGHSH and CDR2 is LQKENI. After removal of 0 bases from V and 6 bases from J, the junction contained 4 bases not matched to a gene. CDR3 nucleotide sequence: TGTGCCAGCTCACCACCGACAGGGAGGGATGGCTACACCTTC. Translation: CASSPPTGRDGYTF.

This clonotype was seen at least ten times. The genes are TRBV20-1 and TRBJ2-7; the D is unclear. V was pared by 2 bases and J by 1 base, with 9 bases between. The germline V gene has CDR1 DFQATT and CDR2 SNEGSKA (reference sequence). The CDR3 contains 13 residues. CDR3 loop: CSARPLDSYEQYV. Written as DNA, the CDR3 is TGCAGTGCTAGACCCCTCGATTCCTACGAGCAGTACGTC.

This clonotype was detected many times. This chain connects TRBV5-4 to TRBJ1-2; unclear D gene. CDR3 length equals 16 residues. Trimming removed 0 bases at V and 2 bases at J, with 14 bases between. Germline CDR1 reads SGHNT; CDR2 reads YYREEE (reference sequence). The CDR3 reads CASSLESGPANYGYTF. The CDR3 DNA sequence: TGTGCCAGCAGCTTGGAGAGTGGACCCGCGAACTATGGCTACACCTTC.

This clonotype was observed a few times. The chain employs TRBV20-1 and TRBJ1-1; D remains ambiguous. Trimming removed 5 bases at V and 2 bases at J, with 6 bases between. The CDR3 sequence is 11 residues long. CDR1 DFQATT and CDR2 SNEGSKA come from the germline V gene (reference sequence). The chain's CDR3 is CSAPSNTEAFF. The CDR3 bases are TGCAGTGCTCCCTCTAACACTGAAGCTTTCTTT.

This clonotype was seen many times. The chain couples TRBV10-3 to TRBJ1-4; D is perhaps TRBD1 (5 bases). V lost 6 bases, J lost 8 bases, and 10 bases lay in between. CDR3 size: 12 residues. CDR1 and CDR2 (germline): ENHRY, SYGVKD. CDR3 protein: CAIRSREEKLFF. DNA of the CDR3: TGTGCCATCAGAAGCAGGGAGGAAAAACTGTTTTTT.

This clonotype has a count of ten or more. V gene TRBV7-2 combines with J gene TRBJ2-2, with D uncertain. This CDR3 is built from 14 residues. Germline CDR1 is SGHTA and CDR2 is FQGNSA. Trimming removed 4 bases at V and 3 bases at J, with 9 bases between. CDR3 bases: TGTGCCAGCAGCTCTTATATCCACACCGGGGAGCTGTTTTTT. Translation gives CASSSYIHTGELFF.

Ten or more counts support this clonotype. The rearrangement joins TRBV18 to TRBJ1-6, with D possibly matching TRBD1 (5 bases). Per the germline V gene, CDR1 is KGHSH and CDR2 is LQKENI. V was shortened by 3 bases and J by 9 bases, with 12 bases between the two germline ends. The CDR3 contains 14 residues. This CDR3 is CASSPGGLSSPLHF. The CDR3 DNA is TGTGCCAGCTCACCGGGGGGTTTAAGTTCACCCCTCCACTTT.

V and J are TRBV20-1 and TRBJ2-5; D not certain. CDR1 is DFQATT, CDR2 SNEGSKA, per germline (reference sequence). The CDR3 runs to 11 residues. V gave up 6 bases and J gave up 3 bases, with 8 bases separating them. In DNA form, the CDR3 reads TGCAGTGCCAGAAGAGAAGAGACCCAGTACTTC. The encoded protein is CSARREETQYF.

There are a few counts of this clonotype. This chain links TRBV6-4 with TRBJ1-2; 9 nucleotides match TRBD1. The CDR3 covers 14 residues. The germline V gene encodes CDR1 MRHNA and CDR2 SNTAGT. V shed 0 bases and J 8 bases; nucleotides not matched to a gene: 4. CDR3 amino acids: CASSDSTGGRGYTF. DNA for the CDR3: TGTGCCAGCAGTGACTCGACAGGGGGAAGAGGCTACACCTTC.

This clonotype was detected many times. The chain employs TRBV6-2 or TRBV6-3 and TRBJ2-1; TRBD1 agrees at 9 bases. The CDR3 totals 15 residues. V shed 6 bases, J shed 2 bases, and the junction held 5 bases outside the gene matches. Looked up from germline, CDR1 is MNHEY and CDR2 is SVGEGT. The CDR3: CASSRDRVTYNEQFF. CDR3 coding DNA: TGTGCCAGCAGCCGGGACAGGGTTACCTACAATGAGCAGTTCTTC.

V usage is TRBV5-6 and J usage is TRBJ2-6, with TRBD1 identical over 7 bases. The germline V gene encodes CDR1 SGHDT and CDR2 YYEEEE. The CDR3 runs 17 residues. V gave up 3 bases and J gave up 3 bases; unmatched junction bases: 9. This CDR3 is CASSSDREGGGANVLTF. The DNA of the CDR3 is TGTGCCAGCAGCTCTGACAGGGAAGGCGGTGGGGCCAACGTCCTGACTTTC.

This clonotype was counted at least ten times. The chain carries TRBV5-5 and TRBJ1-3; D is unresolved. This CDR3 is built from 15 residues. Trimming removed 0 bases from V and 0 bases from J, with 7 bases in between. Germline CDR1 is SGHKS and CDR2 is YYEKEE (reference sequence). The CDR3 nucleotides read TGTGCCAGCAGCTTGGCCGGGAGCTCTGGAAACACCATATATTTT. Translating it yields CASSLAGSSGNTIYF. The complete variable domain, with remaining parts taken from reference TRBV5-5 and TRBJ1-3, reads DAGVTQSPTHLIKTRGQQVTLRCSPISGHKSVSWYQQVLGQGPQFIFQYYEKEERGRGNFPDRFSARQFPNYSSELNVNALLLGDSALYLCASSLAGSSGNTIYFGEGSWLTVV.

The sample holds many counts of this clonotype. The V and J genes are TRBV10-1 and TRBJ1-1; D not certain. The V end lost 0 bases, the J end lost 8 bases, and 10 bases lay between the germline ends. CDR3 size: 13 residues. The germline gives CDR1 WNHNN, CDR2 SYGVQD (reference sequence). DNA for the CDR3: TGCGCCAGCAGTGAGTCGATGGGAAGGGAAGCTTTCTTT. It codes for CASSESMGREAFF.

The chain couples TRBV6-2 or TRBV6-3 to TRBJ2-3; TRBD1 might be the D (5 bases). Trimming took 3 bases from V and 6 from J, leaving 13 bases between them. The CDR3 extends over 14 amino acids. Germline assignment: CDR1 MNHEY and CDR2 SVGEGT. In DNA form, the CDR3 reads TGTGCCAGCAGTTATGTTCAGGGTATGGATACGCAGTATTTT. Protein sequence: CASSYVQGMDTQYF.

The chain recombines TRBV15 with TRBJ2-3; D unclear. The ends were cut back, 5 bases at V and 3 bases at J, with 15 bases in the middle. The CDR3 is made up of 15 amino acids. Looked up from germline, CDR1 is LNHNV and CDR2 is YYDKDF (reference sequence). CDR3 in DNA: TGTGCCACCAGCCCCCGATCGGACGGGACAGATACGCAGTATTTT. Its protein product is CATSPRSDGTDTQYF. Complete variable domain (other parts from reference TRBV15 and TRBJ2-3): DAMVIQNPRYQVTQFGKPVTLSCSQTLNHNVMYWYQQKSSQAPKLLFHYYDKDFNNEADTPDNFQSRRPNTSFCFLDIRSPGLGDTAMYLCATSPRSDGTDTQYFGPGTRLTVL.

The chain uses TRBV29-1 and TRBJ2-2; D is possibly TRBD1 (5 bases). Trimming left V 3 bases short and J 0 bases short, with 8 bases between. Germline CDR1 SQVTM, CDR2 ANQGSEA. This CDR3 contains 14 residues. CDR3 region: CSVEKGTNTGELFF. The CDR3 bases are TGCAGCGTTGAGAAGGGGACGAACACCGGGGAGCTGTTTTTT.

The rearrangement joins TRBV12-5 to TRBJ1-1; D gene ambiguous. CDR1 and CDR2 from the germline V gene are LGHNT and FRNRAP. The CDR3 extends over 12 amino acids. The CDR3 spells CATRAPDTEAFF. The CDR3 region has the DNA TGTGCCACCCGGGCCCCCGACACTGAAGCTTTCTTT.

This clonotype was counted a few times. The rearrangement joins TRBV14 to TRBJ2-1; D is unclear. Germline-derived CDR1 and CDR2 are SGHDN and FVKESK. V was shortened by 5 bases and J by 4 bases, with 15 bases between the two germline ends. CDR3 length: 15 residues. The CDR3 sequence: CASSLGYFSYNEQFF. The CDR3 DNA follows: TGTGCCAGCAGCTTGGGGTATTTCTCTTACAATGAGCAGTTCTTC.

The chain recombines TRBV6-6 with TRBJ2-1; D gene ambiguous. Per germline, CDR1 MNHNY and CDR2 SVGAGI (reference sequence). Trimming pared 7 bases from V and 2 bases from J, leaving 9 bases between. CDR3 length equals 13 residues. In DNA form, the CDR3 reads TGTGCCAGCACCACGCCCCCCTACAATGAGCAGTTCTTC. Its protein is CASTTPPYNEQFF.

Ten or more counts support this clonotype. The V gene is TRBV20-1, the J gene TRBJ2-1; 9 nucleotides match TRBD2. Germline assignment: CDR1 DFQATT and CDR2 SNEGSKA (reference sequence). With 0 bases clipped from V and 6 bases from J, the junction kept 6 bases outside the gene matches. The CDR3 is 15 residues long. CDR3 bases: TGCAGTGCTAGAGAGGCGGGGGGGAATCTCAATGAGCAGTTCTTC. The encoded protein is CSAREAGGNLNEQFF.

This clonotype was detected many times. The chain links TRBV7-6 to TRBJ2-5; 9 nucleotides match TRBD1. The CDR3 consists of 15 residues. V gave up 2 bases and J gave up 5 bases; unmatched junction bases: 6. The germline gives CDR1 SGHVS, CDR2 FNYEAQ. The CDR3 sequence: CASSLRTGDGETQYF. The CDR3 nucleotides are TGTGCCAGCAGCTTAAGGACAGGGGATGGGGAGACCCAGTACTTC. Together with reference TRBV7-6 and TRBJ2-5, the CDR3 gives the full variable domain: GAGVSQSPRYKVTKRGQDVALRCDPISGHVSLYWYRQALGQGPEFLTYFNYEAQQDKSGLPNDRFSAERPEGSISTLTIQRTEQRDSAMYRCASSLRTGDGETQYFGPGTRLLVL.

This clonotype came up many times. CDR3 nucleotide sequence: TGTGCCAGCAGCCAAGTGGGGATCGAAGCTTTCTTT. Its protein product is CASSQVGIEAFF. The chain uses TRBV3-1 and TRBJ1-1; D gene ambiguous. The CDR3 has 12 amino acids. Germline CDR1 LGHDT, CDR2 YNNKEL (reference sequence). V was cut by 1 base and J by 8 bases, with 8 bases left in between.

This clonotype was seen many times. The chain recombines TRBV2 with TRBJ1-5; D gene ambiguous. This CDR3 comprises 13 residues. From germline, CDR1 is SNHLY and CDR2 FYNNEI. Deletions cut 1 base from V and 4 bases from J, with 5 bases between. CDR3 loop: CASSEVENQPQHF. CDR3 DNA sequence: TGTGCCAGCAGTGAAGTAGAGAATCAGCCCCAGCATTTT.

There are a few counts of this clonotype. The chain recombines TRBV2 with TRBJ1-2; no firm D call. Germline CDR1 reads SNHLY; CDR2 reads FYNNEI. V was clipped by 5 bases and J by 0 bases, with 10 bases between them. This CDR3 comprises 14 residues. CDR3: CASSPVVPNYGYTF. In DNA form, the CDR3 reads TGTGCCAGCAGTCCGGTGGTCCCTAACTATGGCTACACCTTC.

The J gene is TRBJ1-2, the V gene TRBV20-1; 7 nucleotides align to TRBD1. CDR3 size: 14 residues. Unmatched junction bases numbered 6, after V lost 1 base and J lost 4 bases. CDR1 DFQATT and CDR2 SNEGSKA come from the germline V gene (reference sequence). CDR3 loop: CSARGQGQPYGYTF. The DNA for the CDR3 is TGCAGTGCTAGAGGCCAGGGACAGCCCTATGGCTACACCTTC.

The CDR3 DNA reads TGTGCCAGCAGCCTGGACGCCGGGGGGAATCAGCCCCAGCATTTT. Translated, it gives CASSLDAGGNQPQHF. The chain links TRBV6-4 to TRBJ1-5, with D maybe TRBD1 (5 bases). Germline CDR1 and CDR2: MRHNA and SNTAGT. Trimming shortened V by 6 bases and J by 4 bases, and 16 bases separated the two germline ends. The CDR3 loop spans 15 amino acids.

This clonotype was counted many times. The rearrangement links TRBV23-1 to TRBJ2-2; 8 bases agree with TRBD2. TRBV23-1 is an ORF, and what it does is uncertain. The junction had 7 bases not matched to a gene; V was cut back by 7 bases and J by 0 bases. This CDR3 is 16 amino acids long. The DNA of the CDR3 is TGCGCCAGCACAATATCCGGGGGGGCGAACACCGGGGAGCTGTTTTTT. This translates into CASTISGGANTGELFF.

This clonotype was detected ten times or more. This sequence joins TRBV5-4 and TRBJ1-4; weak D call: TRBD1 (5 bases). The germline V gene has CDR1 SGHNT and CDR2 YYREEE (reference sequence). The CDR3 contains 15 residues. With 7 bases removed from V and 7 bases from J, the gap between germline ends came to 20 bases. This CDR3 reads CASQEGQSLAEKLFF. The CDR3 DNA sequence: TGTGCCAGCCAGGAGGGGCAGTCCTTAGCTGAAAAACTGTTTTTT.